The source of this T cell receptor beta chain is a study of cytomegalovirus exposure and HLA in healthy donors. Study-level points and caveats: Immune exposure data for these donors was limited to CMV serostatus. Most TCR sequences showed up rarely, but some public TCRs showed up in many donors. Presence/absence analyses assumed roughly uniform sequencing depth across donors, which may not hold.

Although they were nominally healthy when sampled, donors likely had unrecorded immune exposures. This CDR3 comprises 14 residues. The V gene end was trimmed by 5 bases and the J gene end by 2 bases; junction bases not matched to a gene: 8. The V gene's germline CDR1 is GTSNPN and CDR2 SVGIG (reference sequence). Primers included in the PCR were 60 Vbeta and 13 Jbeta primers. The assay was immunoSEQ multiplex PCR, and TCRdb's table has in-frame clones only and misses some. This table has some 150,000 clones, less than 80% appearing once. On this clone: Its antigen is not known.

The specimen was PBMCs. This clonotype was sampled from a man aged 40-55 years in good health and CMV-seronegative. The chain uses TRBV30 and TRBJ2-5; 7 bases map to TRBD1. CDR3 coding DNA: TGTGCCTGGGACAAACAGGGGATACAAGAGACCCAGTACTTC. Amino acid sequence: CAWDKQGIQETQYF.